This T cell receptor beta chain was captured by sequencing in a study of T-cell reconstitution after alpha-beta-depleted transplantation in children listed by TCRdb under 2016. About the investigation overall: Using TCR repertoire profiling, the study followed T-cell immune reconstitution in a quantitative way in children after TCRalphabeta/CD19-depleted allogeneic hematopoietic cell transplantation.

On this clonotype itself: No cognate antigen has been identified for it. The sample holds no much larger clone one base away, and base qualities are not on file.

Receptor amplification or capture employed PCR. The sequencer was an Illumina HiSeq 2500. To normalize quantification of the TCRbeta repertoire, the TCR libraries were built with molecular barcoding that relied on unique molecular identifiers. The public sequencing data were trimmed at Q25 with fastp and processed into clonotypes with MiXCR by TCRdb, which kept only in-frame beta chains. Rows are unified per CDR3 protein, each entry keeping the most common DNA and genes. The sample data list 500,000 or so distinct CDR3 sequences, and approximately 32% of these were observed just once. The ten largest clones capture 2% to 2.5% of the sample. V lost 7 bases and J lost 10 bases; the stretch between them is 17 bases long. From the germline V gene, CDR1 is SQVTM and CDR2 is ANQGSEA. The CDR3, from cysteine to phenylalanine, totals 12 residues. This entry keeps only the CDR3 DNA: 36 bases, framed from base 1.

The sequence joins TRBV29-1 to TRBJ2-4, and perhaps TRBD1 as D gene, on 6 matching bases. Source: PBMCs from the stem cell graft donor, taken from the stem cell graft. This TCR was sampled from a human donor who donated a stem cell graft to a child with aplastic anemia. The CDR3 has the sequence CSGGDTMRIQYF. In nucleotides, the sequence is TGCAGCGGTGGGGACACCATGAGAATTCAGTACTTC.